This TCR beta chain was retrieved from a study of OX40 agonist ivuxolimab in advanced cancers. In regard to this clone: The antigen is unknown.

Study-wide findings and caveats: Among expanded peripheral T cells, antigen specificity went undetermined. Low clonal expansion, among the lowest seen, marked partial responders at 0.1-3.0 mg/kg. Doses of 0.1 to 3.0 mg/kg were accompanied by clonal expansion of CD4+ and CD8+ blood T cells by week 6. Also showing low normalized T-cell clonal expansion were some of the nonresponders.

Only in-frame clones appear in the TCRdb table, and some are missing; sequencing was by immunoSEQ multiplex PCR. This table has approximately 73,000 clones, about 88% appearing once. CDR1 SEHNR and CDR2 FQNEAQ come from the germline V gene (reference sequence). The V gene lost 5 bases and the J gene lost 3 bases, with 20 bases spanning the gap. The CDR3 runs to 16 residues. V is TRBV7-9 and J is TRBJ2-7; D is perhaps TRBD2 (6 bases). This receptor was identified in an adult with an advanced solid tumor such as melanoma, head and neck, liver or kidney cancer. Sequencing used CD4+ or CD8+ T cells sorted from blood, obtained in a trial of the OX40 agonist ivuxolimab. The CDR3 region is CASSPPFGTFNYEQYF. The CDR3 bases are TGTGCCAGCAGCCCTCCTTTTGGGACTTTCAACTACGAGCAGTACTTC.